Many counts were recorded for the clone carrying this T cell receptor beta chain. Its antigen is undetermined. Amplified regions were TCR beta CDR3 sequences from RNA transcripts. RT-PCR in the first round (using the HTBI primer set) targeted the TCR CDR3. MiXCR, applied by TCRdb to the multiplex PCR reads, yields one record per CDR3 protein. The repertoire holds more than 650,000 distinct CDR3 sequences, 12% to 15% seen once, with more than 8.5% in the top ten. Trimming took 3 bases from V and 6 from J; bases not matched to a gene: 13. This CDR3 region has 17 residues. This record belongs to a study of T cells in Graves' hyperthyroidism and ophthalmopathy. Study observations and caveats: It was a median around 6 months before onset that the model predicted ophthalmopathy.

Newly diagnosed hyperthyroidism, duration under 2 months, in patients aged 18 to 65. Based on clinical symptoms, serum thyroxine and TRAb, thyroid ultrasound and orbital computed tomography, diagnoses were reached. The sequencing sample was made of blood. The chain combines TRBV12-3 or TRBV12-4 with TRBJ2-2; 7 positions match TRBD2. This TCR was sampled from a woman between 18 and 29 years old with Graves' hyperthyroidism. For the CDR3, the DNA is TGTGCCAGCAGTTTTAGGGCGGGAGTAAGGGGCCCCGGGGAGCTGTTTTTT. It codes for CASSFRAGVRGPGELFF.